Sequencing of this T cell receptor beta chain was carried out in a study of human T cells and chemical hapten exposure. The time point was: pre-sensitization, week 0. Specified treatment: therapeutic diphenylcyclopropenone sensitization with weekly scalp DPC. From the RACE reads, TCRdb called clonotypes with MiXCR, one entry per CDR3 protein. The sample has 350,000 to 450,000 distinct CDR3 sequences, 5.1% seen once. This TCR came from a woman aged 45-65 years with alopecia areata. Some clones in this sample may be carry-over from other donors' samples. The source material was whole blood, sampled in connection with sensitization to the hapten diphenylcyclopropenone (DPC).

CDR3 coding DNA: TGTGCCAGCAGCCAAGGAGTGGGGACAGGGCGCTCTGGGGCCAACGTCCTGACTTTC. As protein: CASSQGVGTGRSGANVLTF. The gene calls are TRBV14 and TRBJ2-6; 9 nucleotides agree with TRBD1. This CDR3 is built from 19 residues. Per the germline V gene, CDR1 is SGHDN and CDR2 is FVKESK. J gave up 0 bases and V 1 base, and 7 bases lay outside the gene matches.